Listed below are T cell receptor beta chains from one sample, sequenced in a study of shared clonotypes between healthy human individuals. Some clones are missing from TCRdb's copy, which holds only in-frame ones; the method was immunoSEQ multiplex PCR. Of 2 million to 2.5 million clones detected, approximately 96% appear once; the ten largest clones hold more than 0.1%. Sequencing was done on a sample of naive CD4+ T cells sorted from blood. The receptors were gathered from a young man in good health. The CDR3 runs from the conserved cysteine through the conserved F or W.

J gene | V gene | CDR3 protein
TRBJ2-1 | TRBV2 | CASTERGVQFF
TRBJ2-2 | TRBV6-1 | CASSEATGEVGELFF
TRBJ2-1 | TRBV5-1 | CASSLGLAGDRNEQFF
TRBJ2-1 | TRBV5-1 | CASSPFSSGGYNEQFF
TRBJ1-4 | TRBV30 | CAWSASAQGKLFF
TRBJ2-1 | TRBV6-1 | CASSEGQYNEQFF
TRBJ2-1 | TRBV5-1 | CASSLLRAGGGNEQFF
TRBJ1-2 | TRBV4-3 | CASSHLDRGDGYTF
TRBJ1-5 | TRBV6-1 | CASSERQGNQPQHF
TRBJ1-1 | TRBV6-5 | CASTLQGAVNTEAFF
TRBJ1-1 | TRBV14 | CASSQFGTGRTEAFF
TRBJ2-2 | TRBV7-2 | CASKALAGVTGELFF
TRBJ2-2 | TRBV2 | CASTNYNTGELFF
TRBJ1-4 | TRBV5-4 | CASSADRSGEKLFF
TRBJ1-3 | TRBV6-5 | CASSYLRDRDGNTIYF
TRBJ2-3 | TRBV11-2 | CASSLNRVTDTQYF
TRBJ2-5 | TRBV10-3 | CAISEGWETQYF
TRBJ2-5 | TRBV7-2 | CASSSLRGETQYF
TRBJ1-2 | TRBV5-1 | CASSLGQGVYGYTF
TRBJ2-1 | TRBV2 | CARSTSGVYNEQFF
TRBJ1-6 | TRBV6-6 | CASSWEYNSPLHF
TRBJ2-3 | TRBV5-4 | CASSKWDREDTDTQYF
TRBJ1-5 | TRBV30 | CAWSVSGRLNQPQHF